The clone carrying this T cell receptor beta chain was observed a few times. Its antigen is undetermined. The record originates from a study of early T cells in non-severe SARS-CoV-2 infection. The overall study: Sequenced material consisted of bulk RNA (from unsorted whole blood), and chains were unpaired. Study conclusions and caveats: VDJdb matching skewed toward anti-spike CD8 responses, missing private and CD4 specificities.

Individual cDNA molecules received unique molecular identifiers. Each CDR3 protein gets one entry after TCRdb re-called the 5' RACE reads with MiXCR. This table holds around 82,000 distinct CDR3 sequences, about 15% found once. CDR1 is SGHRS and CDR2 is YFSETQ in the germline V gene. The CDR3 length is 14 residues. V dropped 1 base and J dropped 0 bases, with 7 bases sitting between them. The material sequenced was whole blood. The chain combines TRBV5-1 with TRBJ1-1; D is perhaps TRBD1 (6 bases). This clonotype was sampled from an adult who was a healthcare worker with PCR-confirmed SARS-CoV-2 infection or an uninfected control (not recorded which). The CDR3 is CASSLRTVNTEAFF. As DNA, the CDR3 is TGCGCCAGCAGCTTGAGGACAGTGAACACTGAAGCTTTCTTT.